These 22 T cell receptor beta chains share one sample of origin, sequenced in a study of Graves' ophthalmopathy and Graves' hyperthyroidism. For repertoire sequencing, the TCR beta CDR3 regions were amplified from RNA transcripts. HTBI primers served in a first-round RT-PCR, which a second-round multiplex PCR followed. In TCRdb, the multiplex PCR reads were re-called with MiXCR into one record per CDR3 protein. Seen here are 1 million to 1.3 million distinct CDR3 sequences, 35% to 45% observed once, and the top ten hold approximately 10%. Sample: peripheral blood or thyroid tissue (not recorded which). These receptors were taken from an adult man with Graves' hyperthyroidism.

Concerning this clonotype itself: This may arise from a read error, as a much more abundant clone is one base away. The rearrangement links TRBV14 to TRBJ1-5; D unclear. V shed 2 bases and J shed 4 bases, with 6 bases lying between them. CDR3 length equals 13 residues. CDR1 is SGHDN, CDR2 FVKESK, per germline. CDR3 sequence reads: CASSQPVNQPQHF. CDR3 nucleotides: TGTGCCAGCAGCCAACCGGTTAATCAGCCCCAGCATTTT. Complete variable domain (other parts from reference TRBV14 and TRBJ1-5): EAGVTQFPSHSVIEKGQTVTLRCDPISGHDNLYWYRRVMGKEIKFLLHFVKESKQDESGMPNNRFLAERTGGTYSTLKVQPAELEDSGVYFCASSQPVNQPQHFGDGTRLSIL.

The V gene is TRBV5-1, the J gene TRBJ1-1; 8 nucleotides agree with TRBD1. Losses at the gene ends were 0 bases for V and 5 bases for J; bases not matched to a gene: 3. Germline loops: CDR1 SGHRS, CDR2 YFSETQ. CDR3 length: 14 residues. The chain's CDR3 is CASSLDRGKTEAFF. The CDR3 nucleotides read TGCGCCAGCAGCTTGGACAGGGGGAAGACTGAAGCTTTCTTT.

Note on this clonotype: The conserved phenylalanine or tryptophan is not found at the CDR3 terminus, so this likely reflects a read error. No DNA is shown, since the ends of the CDR3 on it are uncertain; the CDR3 is the one TCRdb lists. This rearrangement joins TRBV7-2 to TRBJ2-7; the D call in the table, TRBD2, was not verified against the DNA. A total of 9 residues make up the CDR3, ends included. CDR1 is SGHTA and CDR2 is FQGNSA in the germline V gene. The CDR3 is CASSPITAG.

This clonotype was found once. This chain connects TRBV6-6 to TRBJ1-4; D not certain. Germline V gene lookup returns CDR1 MNHNY and CDR2 SVGAGI (reference sequence). The CDR3 sequence is 15 residues long. The V and J ends lost 5 bases and 0 bases respectively, with 10 bases between them. Written as DNA, the CDR3 is TGTGCCAGCAGTCATCCGGGAGCAACTAATGAAAAACTGTTTTTT. It translates to CASSHPGATNEKLFF.

In its sample, this clonotype was seen a few times. The rearrangement links TRBV2 to TRBJ1-6, with 7 nucleotides matching TRBD1. V was pared by 11 bases and J by 4 bases, with 20 bases of the junction left unmatched. The germline V gene encodes CDR1 SNHLY and CDR2 FYNNEI. The CDR3 totals 18 residues. The CDR3 spells CASAVPGLRTGYNSPLHF. DNA for the CDR3: TGTGCCTCAGCAGTTCCTGGCCTCAGGACAGGTTATAATTCACCCCTCCACTTT.

This chain links TRBV10-3 with TRBJ1-1; D not resolved. The CDR3 covers 12 residues. In germline, CDR1 is ENHRY, CDR2 SYGVKD. V lost 5 bases and J 4 bases, leaving 8 bases between the germline ends. DNA of the CDR3: TGTGCCATCAGTCGGGGTTTCACTGAAGCTTTCTTT. This gives the protein CAISRGFTEAFF.

The rearrangement joins TRBV5-6 to TRBJ2-5; tentative D call: TRBD1 (5 bases). This CDR3 has 15 residues. V shed 3 bases and J shed 9 bases, with 21 bases lying between them. CDR1 is SGHDT, CDR2 YYEEEE, per germline. CDR3 sequence reads: CASSSRVSSNQPQYF. The CDR3 DNA is TGTGCCAGCAGCTCCAGGGTCTCGAGCAATCAGCCCCAGTACTTC.

This clonotype is a singleton in its sample. J is TRBJ2-7 and V is TRBV25-1; D not certain. The CDR3 covers 11 residues. Trimming shortened V by 6 bases and J by 4 bases, and 7 bases separated the two germline ends. Germline-derived CDR1 and CDR2 are MGHDK and SYGVNS. The CDR3 nucleotides are TGTGCCAGCAGGCTATTATACGAGCAGTACTTC. Its translation is CASRLLYEQYF.

V is TRBV14 and J is TRBJ2-7; 8 bases fit TRBD2. CDR1 is SGHDN, CDR2 FVKESK, per germline. CDR3 size: 14 residues. With V trimmed by 2 bases and J by 1 base, 1 base remained unmatched. The CDR3 sequence: CASSQKRESYEQYF. The CDR3 coding sequence is TGTGCCAGCAGCCAAAAGCGGGAGTCCTACGAGCAGTACTTC.

This clonotype was counted once. Just one base apart from a much larger clone, this may be a read error. The conserved closing phenylalanine or tryptophan is absent in this CDR3, likely reflecting a read error. The CDR3 sequence: CASSSERQGLSYEQYL. The CDR3 coding sequence is TGTGCCAGCAGCTCCGAGAGACAGGGCCTCTCCTACGAGCAGTACCTC. The rearrangement uses TRBV11-2 and TRBJ2-7, with 7 bases aligning to TRBD1. V was clipped by 4 bases and J by 0 bases; unmatched bases: 9. Germline V gives CDR1 SGHAT, CDR2 FQNNGV. This CDR3 has 16 amino acids.

In this sample, this clonotype turned up a few times. The CDR3 spells CASSPEEGTGKNEQYF. The CDR3 region has the DNA TGTGCCAGCAGCCCTGAGGAAGGGACAGGGAAGAACGAGCAGTACTTC. This chain links TRBV7-9 with TRBJ2-7, with TRBD1 matching over 9 bases. The junction had 13 bases not matched to a gene; V was cut back by 5 bases and J by 5 bases. The CDR3 sequence is 16 residues long. The germline CDR1 and CDR2 sequences are SEHNR and FQNEAQ (reference sequence).

Concerning this clonotype: Given the absence of the conserved phenylalanine or tryptophan at the CDR3 end, a read error is likely. This chain uses TRBV7-2 with TRBJ1-1; D call uncertain. Trimming removed 6 bases at V and 0 bases at J, with 8 bases between. Per germline, CDR1 SGHTA and CDR2 FQGNSA. CDR3 size: 13 residues. The CDR3 sequence: CASRRGMNTEAFL. CDR3 coding DNA: TGTGCCAGCAGACGGGGAATGAACACTGAAGCTTTCCTT.

This clonotype was seen ten or more times. V usage is TRBV7-2 and J usage is TRBJ2-5; perhaps D is TRBD1 or TRBD2 (5 bases each). The CDR3 has 15 amino acids. The V gene's germline CDR1 is SGHTA and CDR2 FQGNSA. V was cut by 6 bases and J by 4 bases, with 18 bases left in between. CDR3 sequence (DNA): TGTGCCAGCAGTACCCGGGACCGCGCTCGAGAGACCCAGTACTTC. Translating gives CASSTRDRARETQYF.

This chain uses TRBV5-1 with TRBJ1-2, with no clear D. The CDR3 loop spans 13 amino acids. Germline CDR1 and CDR2: SGHRS and YFSETQ. Trimming pared 4 bases from V and 8 bases from J, leaving 15 bases between. CDR3 coding DNA: TGCGCCAGCAGCCCCGGGATCTCGGGGGGCTACACCTTC. Encoded protein: CASSPGISGGYTF.

This clonotype has ten or more counts. The CDR3 region has the DNA TGCAGTGCTGATGACAGTGGAAGCTCCTACGAGCAGTACTTC. Translating it yields CSADDSGSSYEQYF. This chain joins TRBV20-1 and TRBJ2-7; D perhaps matches TRBD1 (5 bases). This CDR3 has 14 residues. Trimming took off 5 bases at V and 0 bases at J, with 14 bases between the two ends. The V gene's germline CDR1 is DFQATT and CDR2 SNEGSKA (reference sequence).

Worth noting for this clonotype: This may come from a read error, since a much larger clone is one base off. V and J are TRBV29-1 and TRBJ1-1, with 7 bases identical to TRBD1. V shed 8 bases, J shed 3 bases, and the junction held 12 bases outside the gene matches. CDR1 and CDR2 from the germline V gene are SQVTM and ANQGSEA. The CDR3 extends over 14 amino acids. The CDR3 bases are TGCAGCACCACCGCTACAACAGGGGACACTGAAGCTTTCTTT. Protein product: CSTTATTGDTEAFF.

As for this clonotype: Just one base apart from a much larger clone, this may be a read error. The chain links TRBV20-1 to TRBJ1-5, with D possibly TRBD1 on 6 matching bases. The CDR3 runs to 16 residues. Between the trimmed V and J ends, which lost 0 bases and 9 bases, there was a span of 21 bases. Germline CDR1 DFQATT, CDR2 SNEGSKA (reference sequence). The DNA of the CDR3 is TGCAGTGCTAGAGATCACCTTGGCAGGGGTAAAAGGCCCCAGCATTTT. Residues: CSARDHLGRGKRPQHF.

The table lists this clonotype with a few counts. The V call is TRBV7-3, the J call TRBJ1-2; D is unresolved. Trimming removed 2 bases at V and 7 bases at J, with 14 bases between. The CDR3 is made up of 14 amino acids. Per the germline V gene, CDR1 is SGHTA and CDR2 is FQGTGA. CDR3 DNA sequence: TGTGCCAGCAGCTTAGCCTCATCCGCCGTTGGCTACACCTTC. Protein product: CASSLASSAVGYTF.

To note about this clonotype: One junction end does not reproduce the germline sequence, and a read error may be involved. The rearrangement uses TRBV10-3 and TRBJ1-1; D is unclear. The CDR3 runs to 14 residues. Germline V gene sequence: CDR1 ENHRY, CDR2 SYGVKD. CDR3 DNA: TGTGCCAGCAGTTACTCGAGTTGGAGCACTGAAGCTTTCTTT. Translated: CASSYSSWSTEAFF.

This clonotype has at least ten counts. This chain links TRBV20-1 with TRBJ1-1; D not certain. The CDR3 loop spans 14 amino acids. V was clipped by 6 bases and J by 0 bases, with 14 bases between them. The germline V gene encodes CDR1 DFQATT and CDR2 SNEGSKA (reference sequence). The CDR3 protein is CSAQAGYLNTEAFF. The CDR3, as DNA: TGCAGTGCGCAGGCCGGCTATCTGAACACTGAAGCTTTCTTT.

There are a few counts of this clonotype. The chain recombines TRBV7-8 with TRBJ2-7; unclear D gene. Trimming left V 5 bases short and J 3 bases short, with 14 bases between. The CDR3 is made up of 14 amino acids. In germline, CDR1 is SGHVS, CDR2 FQNEAQ. The DNA for the CDR3 is TGTGCCAGCAGCCCTGCCCGTAATTACTACGAGCAGTACTTC. Its translation is CASSPARNYYEQYF.

In DNA, the CDR3 is TGTGCCAGCAGTTCTCGGGACACCGGAACCTACGAGCAGTACTTC. This encodes CASSSRDTGTYEQYF. This chain joins TRBV6-5 and TRBJ2-7, with D perhaps matching TRBD1 (6 bases). The V end was cut by 4 bases, the J end by 2 bases, with 15 bases between. Germline V lookup: CDR1 MNHEY, CDR2 SVGAGI. This CDR3 has 15 amino acids.